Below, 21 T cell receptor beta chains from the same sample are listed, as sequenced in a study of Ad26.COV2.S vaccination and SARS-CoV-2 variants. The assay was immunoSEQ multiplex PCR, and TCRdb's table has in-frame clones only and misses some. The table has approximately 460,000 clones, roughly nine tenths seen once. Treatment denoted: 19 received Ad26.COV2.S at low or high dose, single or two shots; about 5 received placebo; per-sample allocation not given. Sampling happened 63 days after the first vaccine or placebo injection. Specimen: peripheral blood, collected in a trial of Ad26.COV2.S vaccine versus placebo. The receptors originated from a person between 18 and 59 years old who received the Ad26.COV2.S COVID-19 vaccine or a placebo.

This CDR3 is CASSLQGSGANVLTF. Here the CDR3 DNA reads TGTGCCAGCAGCCTACAGGGCTCTGGGGCCAACGTCCTGACTTTC. V and J are TRBV6-2 or TRBV6-3 and TRBJ2-6; maybe TRBD1 (6 bases). The CDR3 totals 15 residues. The germline V and J ends were trimmed by 6 bases and 0 bases, with 9 bases remaining between them. CDR1 MNHEY and CDR2 SVGEGT come from the germline V gene.

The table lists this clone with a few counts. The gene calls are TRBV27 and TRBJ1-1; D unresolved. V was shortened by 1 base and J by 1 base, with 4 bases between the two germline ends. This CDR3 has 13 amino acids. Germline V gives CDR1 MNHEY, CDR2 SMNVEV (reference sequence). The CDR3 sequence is CASSLYKNTEAFF. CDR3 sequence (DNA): TGTGCCAGCAGTTTATACAAGAACACTGAAGCTTTCTTT.

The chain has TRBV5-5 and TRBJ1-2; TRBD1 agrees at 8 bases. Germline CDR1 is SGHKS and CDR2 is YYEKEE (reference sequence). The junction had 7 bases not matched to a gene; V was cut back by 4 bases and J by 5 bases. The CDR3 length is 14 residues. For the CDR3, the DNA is TGTGCCAGCAGCCTGACAGGGGTAAAGTATGGCTACACCTTC. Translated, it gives CASSLTGVKYGYTF. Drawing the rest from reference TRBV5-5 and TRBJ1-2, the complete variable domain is DAGVTQSPTHLIKTRGQQVTLRCSPISGHKSVSWYQQVLGQGPQFIFQYYEKEERGRGNFPDRFSARQFPNYSSELNVNALLLGDSALYLCASSLTGVKYGYTFGSGTRLTVV.

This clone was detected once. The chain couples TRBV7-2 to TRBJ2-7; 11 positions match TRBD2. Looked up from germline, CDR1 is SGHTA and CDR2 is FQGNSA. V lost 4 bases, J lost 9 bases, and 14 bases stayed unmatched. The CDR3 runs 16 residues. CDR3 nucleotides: TGTGCCAGCAGCTCCCTAGCGGGAGGTACCGGATCTTGGCAGTACTTC. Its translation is CASSSLAGGTGSWQYF.

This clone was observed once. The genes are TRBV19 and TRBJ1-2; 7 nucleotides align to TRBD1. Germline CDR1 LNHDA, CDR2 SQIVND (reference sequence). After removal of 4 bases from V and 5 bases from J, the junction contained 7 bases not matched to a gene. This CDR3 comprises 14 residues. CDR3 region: CASSSMGQRYGYTF. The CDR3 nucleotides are TGTGCCAGTAGTAGTATGGGACAGCGATATGGCTACACCTTC.

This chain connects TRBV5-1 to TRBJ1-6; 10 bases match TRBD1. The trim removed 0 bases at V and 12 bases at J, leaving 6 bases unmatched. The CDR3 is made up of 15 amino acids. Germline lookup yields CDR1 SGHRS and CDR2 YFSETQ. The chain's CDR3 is CASSLARDRGQPLHF. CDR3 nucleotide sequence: TGCGCCAGCAGCTTGGCCAGGGACAGGGGACAACCCCTCCACTTT.

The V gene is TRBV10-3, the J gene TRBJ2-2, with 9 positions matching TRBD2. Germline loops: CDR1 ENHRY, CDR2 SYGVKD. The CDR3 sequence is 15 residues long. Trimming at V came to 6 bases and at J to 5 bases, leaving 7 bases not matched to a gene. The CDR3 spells CAIRGAGGPTGELFF. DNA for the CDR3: TGTGCCATCAGGGGAGCGGGAGGCCCAACCGGGGAGCTGTTTTTT.

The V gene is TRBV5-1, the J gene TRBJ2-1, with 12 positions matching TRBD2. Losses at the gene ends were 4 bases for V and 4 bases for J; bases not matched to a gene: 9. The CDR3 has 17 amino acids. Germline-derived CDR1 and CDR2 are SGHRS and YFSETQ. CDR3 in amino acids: CASSLRLAGASYNEQFF. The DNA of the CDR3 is TGCGCCAGCAGCCTCCGACTAGCGGGAGCGTCTTACAATGAGCAGTTCTTC.

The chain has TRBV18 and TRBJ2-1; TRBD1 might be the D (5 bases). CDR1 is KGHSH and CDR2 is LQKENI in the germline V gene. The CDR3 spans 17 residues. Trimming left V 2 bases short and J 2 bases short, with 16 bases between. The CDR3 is CASSPGVGRAPYNEQFF. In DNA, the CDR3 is TGTGCCAGCTCACCAGGAGTGGGCAGGGCCCCCTACAATGAGCAGTTCTTC.

CDR3: CASSPRDRGSPLHF. In nucleotides, the CDR3 is TGTGCCAGCAGCCCCCGGGACAGGGGATCACCCCTCCACTTT. The genes are TRBV7-9 and TRBJ1-6; 10 bases are shared with TRBD1. This CDR3 has 14 residues. Germline V gives CDR1 SEHNR, CDR2 FQNEAQ (reference sequence). Unmatched junction bases numbered 5, after V lost 5 bases and J lost 10 bases.

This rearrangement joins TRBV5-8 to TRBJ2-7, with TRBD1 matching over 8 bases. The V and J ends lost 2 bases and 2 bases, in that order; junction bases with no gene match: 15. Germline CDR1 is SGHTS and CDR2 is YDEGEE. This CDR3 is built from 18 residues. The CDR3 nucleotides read TGTGCCAGCAGCTTAGTGAACTTGGGACAGGCCTTTCCCTACGAGCAGTACTTC. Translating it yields CASSLVNLGQAFPYEQYF.

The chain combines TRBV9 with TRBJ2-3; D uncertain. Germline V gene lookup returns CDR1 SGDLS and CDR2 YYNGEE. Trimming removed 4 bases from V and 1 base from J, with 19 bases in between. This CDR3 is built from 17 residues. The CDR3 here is CASSSPHGELRTDTQYF. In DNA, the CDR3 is TGTGCCAGCAGCTCCCCCCACGGTGAACTACGCACAGATACGCAGTATTTT.

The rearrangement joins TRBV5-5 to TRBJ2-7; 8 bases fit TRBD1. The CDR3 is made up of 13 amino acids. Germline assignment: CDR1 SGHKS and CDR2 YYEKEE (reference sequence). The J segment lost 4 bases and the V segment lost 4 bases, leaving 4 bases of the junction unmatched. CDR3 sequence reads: CASSMDRVYEQYF. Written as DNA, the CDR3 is TGTGCCAGCAGCATGGACAGGGTTTACGAGCAGTACTTC.

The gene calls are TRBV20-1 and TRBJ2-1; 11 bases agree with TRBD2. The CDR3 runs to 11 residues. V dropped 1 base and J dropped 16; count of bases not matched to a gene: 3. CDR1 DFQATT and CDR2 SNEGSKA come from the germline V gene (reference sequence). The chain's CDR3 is CSARGGLADFF. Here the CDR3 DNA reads TGCAGTGCTAGAGGGGGACTAGCGGACTTCTTC.

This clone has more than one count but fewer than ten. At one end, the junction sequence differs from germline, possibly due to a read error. The CDR3 here is CSAIHDREYPF. CDR3 coding DNA: TGCAGTGCCATCCACGACAGGGAGTATCCTTTT. This rearrangement joins TRBV20-1 to TRBJ1-5, with 7 nucleotides matching TRBD1. This CDR3 region has 11 residues. CDR1 is DFQATT and CDR2 is SNEGSKA in the germline V gene (reference sequence).

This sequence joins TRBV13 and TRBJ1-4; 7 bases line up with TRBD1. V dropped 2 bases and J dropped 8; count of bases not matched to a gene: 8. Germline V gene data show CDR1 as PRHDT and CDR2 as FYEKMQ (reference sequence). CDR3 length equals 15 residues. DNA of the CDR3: TGTGCCAGCAGCTTATGGGGACAGTCTGGGGAAAAACTGTTTTTT. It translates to CASSLWGQSGEKLFF. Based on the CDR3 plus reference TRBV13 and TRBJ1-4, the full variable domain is AAGVIQSPRHLIKEKRETATLKCYPIPRHDTVYWYQQGPGQDPQFLISFYEKMQSDKGSIPDRFSAQQFSDYHSELNMSSLELGDSALYFCASSLWGQSGEKLFFGSGTQLSVL.

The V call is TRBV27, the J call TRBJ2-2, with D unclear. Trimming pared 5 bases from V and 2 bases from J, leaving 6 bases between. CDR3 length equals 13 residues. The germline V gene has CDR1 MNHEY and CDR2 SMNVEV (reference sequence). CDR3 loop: CASSTLNTGELFF. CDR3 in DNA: TGTGCCAGCAGTACTTTAAACACCGGGGAGCTGTTTTTT.

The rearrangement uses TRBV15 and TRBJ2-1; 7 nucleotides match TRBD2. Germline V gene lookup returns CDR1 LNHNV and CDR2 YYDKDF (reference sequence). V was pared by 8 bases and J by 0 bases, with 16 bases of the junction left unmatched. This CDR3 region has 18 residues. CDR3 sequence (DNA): TGTGCCACCCTAGACTCGCGGGAGTTGGGAAGCTCCTACAATGAGCAGTTCTTC. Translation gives CATLDSRELGSSYNEQFF. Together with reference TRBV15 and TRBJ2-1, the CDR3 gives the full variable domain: DAMVIQNPRYQVTQFGKPVTLSCSQTLNHNVMYWYQQKSSQAPKLLFHYYDKDFNNEADTPDNFQSRRPNTSFCFLDIRSPGLGDTAMYLCATLDSRELGSSYNEQFFGPGTRLTVL.

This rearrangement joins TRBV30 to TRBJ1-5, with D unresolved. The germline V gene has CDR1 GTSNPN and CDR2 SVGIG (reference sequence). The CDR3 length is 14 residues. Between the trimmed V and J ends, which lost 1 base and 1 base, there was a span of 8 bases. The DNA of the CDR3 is TGTGCCTGGAGTGCCGGACCGAGCAATCAGCCCCAGCATTTT. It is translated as CAWSAGPSNQPQHF.

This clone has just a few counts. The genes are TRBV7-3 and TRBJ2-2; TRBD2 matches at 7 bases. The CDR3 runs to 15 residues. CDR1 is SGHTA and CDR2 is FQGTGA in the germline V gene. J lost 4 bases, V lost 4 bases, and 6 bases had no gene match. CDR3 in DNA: TGTGCCAGCAGCTCAGGACTAGGGACCACCGGGGAGCTGTTTTTT. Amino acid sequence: CASSSGLGTTGELFF.

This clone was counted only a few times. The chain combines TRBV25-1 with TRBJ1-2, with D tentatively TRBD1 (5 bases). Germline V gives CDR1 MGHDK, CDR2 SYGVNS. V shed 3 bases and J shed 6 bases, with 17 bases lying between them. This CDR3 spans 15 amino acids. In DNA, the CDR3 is TGTGCCAGCAGTGACGGCGGGACGGGTGGCAATGGCTACACCTTC. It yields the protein CASSDGGTGGNGYTF.